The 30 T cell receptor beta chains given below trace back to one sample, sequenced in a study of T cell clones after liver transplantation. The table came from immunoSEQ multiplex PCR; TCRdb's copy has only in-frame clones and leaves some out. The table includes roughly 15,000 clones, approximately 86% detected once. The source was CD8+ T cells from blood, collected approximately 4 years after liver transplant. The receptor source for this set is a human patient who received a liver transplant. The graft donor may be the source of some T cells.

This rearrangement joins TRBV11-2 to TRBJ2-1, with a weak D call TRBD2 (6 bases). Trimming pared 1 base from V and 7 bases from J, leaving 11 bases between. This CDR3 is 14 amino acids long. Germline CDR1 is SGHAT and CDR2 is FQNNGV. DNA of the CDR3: TGTGCCAGCAGCTTAGCCAGAGGAGGGAATGAGCAGTTCTTC. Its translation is CASSLARGGNEQFF. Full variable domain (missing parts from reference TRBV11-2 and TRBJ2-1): EAGVAQSPRYKIIEKRQSVAFWCNPISGHATLYWYQQILGQGPKLLIQFQNNGVVDDSQLPKDRFSAERLKGVDSTLKIQPAKLEDSAVYLCASSLARGGNEQFFGPGTRLTVL.

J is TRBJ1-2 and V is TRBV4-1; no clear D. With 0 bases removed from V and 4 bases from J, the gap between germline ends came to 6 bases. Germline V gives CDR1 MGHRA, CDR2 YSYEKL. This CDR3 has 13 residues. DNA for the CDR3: TGCGCCAGCAGCCAAGAAAGGATCTATGGCTACACCTTC. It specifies CASSQERIYGYTF.

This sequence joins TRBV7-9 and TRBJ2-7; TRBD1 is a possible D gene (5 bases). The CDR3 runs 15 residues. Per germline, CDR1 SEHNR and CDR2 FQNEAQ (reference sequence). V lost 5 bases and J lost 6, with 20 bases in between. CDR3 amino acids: CASSPMTAPGAEQYF. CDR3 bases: TGTGCCAGCAGCCCAATGACAGCTCCTGGGGCCGAGCAGTACTTC.

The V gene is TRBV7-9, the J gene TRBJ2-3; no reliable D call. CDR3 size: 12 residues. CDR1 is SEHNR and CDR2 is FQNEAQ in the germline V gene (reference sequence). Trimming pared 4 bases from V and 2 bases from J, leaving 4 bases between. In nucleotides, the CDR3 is TGTGCCAGCAGCTCCCTCACAGATACGCAGTATTTT. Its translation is CASSSLTDTQYF.

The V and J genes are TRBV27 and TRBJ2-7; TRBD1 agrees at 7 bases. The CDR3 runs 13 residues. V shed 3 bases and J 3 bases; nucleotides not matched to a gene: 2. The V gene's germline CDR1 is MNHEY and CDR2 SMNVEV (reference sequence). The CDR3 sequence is CASSFGTDYEQYF. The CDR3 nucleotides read TGTGCCAGCAGTTTCGGGACAGACTACGAGCAGTACTTC.

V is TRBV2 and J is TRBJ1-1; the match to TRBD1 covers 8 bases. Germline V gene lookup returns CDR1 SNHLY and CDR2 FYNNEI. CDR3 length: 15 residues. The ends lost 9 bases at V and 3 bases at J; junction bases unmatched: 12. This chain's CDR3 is CARLGSRGQDTEAFF. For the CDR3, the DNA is TGTGCCAGATTAGGTAGCAGGGGGCAGGACACTGAAGCTTTCTTT.

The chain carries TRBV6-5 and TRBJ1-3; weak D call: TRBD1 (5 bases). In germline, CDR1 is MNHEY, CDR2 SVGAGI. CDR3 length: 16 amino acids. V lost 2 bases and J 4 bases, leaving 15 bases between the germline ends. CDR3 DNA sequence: TGTGCCAGCAGTTACGGAGACCCAGGGCCCGGAAACACCATATATTTT. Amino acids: CASSYGDPGPGNTIYF.

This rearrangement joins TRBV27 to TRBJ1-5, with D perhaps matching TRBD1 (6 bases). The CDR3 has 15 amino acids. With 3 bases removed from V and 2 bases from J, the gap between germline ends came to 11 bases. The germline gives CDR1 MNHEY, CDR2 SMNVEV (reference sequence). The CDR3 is CASSLGATGNQPQHF. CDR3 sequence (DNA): TGTGCCAGCAGTTTGGGGGCTACGGGCAATCAGCCCCAGCATTTT.

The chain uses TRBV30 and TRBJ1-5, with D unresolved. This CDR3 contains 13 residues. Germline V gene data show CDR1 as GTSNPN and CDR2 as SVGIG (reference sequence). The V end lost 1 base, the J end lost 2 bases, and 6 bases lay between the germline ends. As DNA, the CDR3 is TGTGCCTGGAGTGAAAATGGCAATCAGCCCCAGCATTTT. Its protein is CAWSENGNQPQHF.

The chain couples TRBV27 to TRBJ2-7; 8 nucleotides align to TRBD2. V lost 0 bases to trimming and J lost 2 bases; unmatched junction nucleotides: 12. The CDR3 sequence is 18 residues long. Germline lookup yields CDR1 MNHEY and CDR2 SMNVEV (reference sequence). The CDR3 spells CASSLSSSGGSWTYEQYF. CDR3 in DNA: TGTGCCAGCAGTTTATCCTCCTCGGGGGGGAGTTGGACCTACGAGCAGTACTTC.

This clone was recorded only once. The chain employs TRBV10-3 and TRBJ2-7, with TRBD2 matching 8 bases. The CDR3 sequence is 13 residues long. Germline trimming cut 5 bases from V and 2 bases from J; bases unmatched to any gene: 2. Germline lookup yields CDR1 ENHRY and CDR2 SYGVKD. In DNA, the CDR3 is TGTGCCATCAGTCGTAGCGGGACCTACGAGCAGTACTTC. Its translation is CAISRSGTYEQYF.

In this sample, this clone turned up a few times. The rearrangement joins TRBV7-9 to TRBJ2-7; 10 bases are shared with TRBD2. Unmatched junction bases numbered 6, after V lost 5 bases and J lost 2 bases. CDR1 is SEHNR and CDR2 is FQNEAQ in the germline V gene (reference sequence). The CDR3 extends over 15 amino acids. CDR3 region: CASSVSGGAAYEQYF. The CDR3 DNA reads TGTGCCAGCAGCGTAAGCGGGGGGGCCGCCTACGAGCAGTACTTC.

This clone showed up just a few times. The DNA of the CDR3 is TGTGCCAGCAGTGAAAGGACATACCTGAACACTGAAGCTTTCTTT. Translation: CASSERTYLNTEAFF. V gene TRBV6-1 combines with J gene TRBJ1-1; the D gene is possibly TRBD1 (5 bases). Germline V gene data show CDR1 as MNHNS and CDR2 as SASEGT. V dropped 2 bases and J dropped 0 bases, with 10 bases sitting between them. The CDR3 loop spans 15 amino acids.

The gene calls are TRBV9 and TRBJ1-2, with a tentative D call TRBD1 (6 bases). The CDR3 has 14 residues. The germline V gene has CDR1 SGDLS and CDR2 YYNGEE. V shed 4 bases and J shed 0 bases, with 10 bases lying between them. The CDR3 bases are TGTGCCAGCAGCTCACGACAGGCTAACTATGGCTACACCTTC. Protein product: CASSSRQANYGYTF.

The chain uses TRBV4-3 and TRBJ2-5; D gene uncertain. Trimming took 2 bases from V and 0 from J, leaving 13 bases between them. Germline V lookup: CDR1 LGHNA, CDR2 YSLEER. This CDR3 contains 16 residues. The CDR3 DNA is TGCGCCAGCAGCCAATCCGTCGTTCAGCACCAAGAGACCCAGTACTTC. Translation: CASSQSVVQHQETQYF.

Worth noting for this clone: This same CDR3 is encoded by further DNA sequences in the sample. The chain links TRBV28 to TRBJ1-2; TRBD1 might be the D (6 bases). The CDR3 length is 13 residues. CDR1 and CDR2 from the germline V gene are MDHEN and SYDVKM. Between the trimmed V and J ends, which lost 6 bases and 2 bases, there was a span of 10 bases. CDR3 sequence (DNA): TGTGCCAGCAGCTTGCAGGGGAACTATGGCTACACCTTC. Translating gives CASSLQGNYGYTF.

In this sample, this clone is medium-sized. DNA for the CDR3: TGTGCCAGCCGATTCACGGATCTAGAAGTCCTGACTTTC. Protein sequence: CASRFTDLEVLTF. The V call is TRBV6-1, the J call TRBJ2-6; unclear D gene. The CDR3 length is 13 residues. The germline V gene has CDR1 MNHNS and CDR2 SASEGT. V lost 8 bases and J lost 13, with 18 bases in between.

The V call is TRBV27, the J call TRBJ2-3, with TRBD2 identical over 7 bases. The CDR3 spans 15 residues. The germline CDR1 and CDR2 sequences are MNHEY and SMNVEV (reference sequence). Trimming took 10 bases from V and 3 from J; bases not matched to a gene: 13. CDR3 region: CATFIGLGRTDTQYF. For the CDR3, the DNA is TGTGCCACCTTCATCGGACTAGGAAGAACAGATACGCAGTATTTT.

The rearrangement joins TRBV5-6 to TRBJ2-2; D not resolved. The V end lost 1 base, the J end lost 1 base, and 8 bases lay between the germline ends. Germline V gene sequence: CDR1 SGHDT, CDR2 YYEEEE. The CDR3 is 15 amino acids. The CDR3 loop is CASSLWAKNTGELFF. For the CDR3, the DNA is TGTGCCAGCAGCTTGTGGGCAAAGAACACCGGGGAGCTGTTTTTT.

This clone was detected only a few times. CDR3 loop: CASSFSRGRRSTDTQYF. The CDR3 DNA sequence: TGTGCCAGCAGCTTTTCGCGGGGGCGCCGTAGCACAGATACGCAGTATTTT. The chain combines TRBV7-2 with TRBJ2-3; D perhaps matches TRBD2 (7 bases). The CDR3 has 17 residues. The V gene lost 3 bases and the J gene lost 0 bases, with 16 bases spanning the gap. The germline V gene has CDR1 SGHTA and CDR2 FQGNSA.

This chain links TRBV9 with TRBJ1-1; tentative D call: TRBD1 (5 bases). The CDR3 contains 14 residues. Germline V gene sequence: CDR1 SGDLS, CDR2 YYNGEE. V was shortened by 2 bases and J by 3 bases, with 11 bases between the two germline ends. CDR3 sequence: CASSVWGGDTEAFF. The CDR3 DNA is TGTGCCAGCAGCGTTTGGGGGGGTGACACTGAAGCTTTCTTT.

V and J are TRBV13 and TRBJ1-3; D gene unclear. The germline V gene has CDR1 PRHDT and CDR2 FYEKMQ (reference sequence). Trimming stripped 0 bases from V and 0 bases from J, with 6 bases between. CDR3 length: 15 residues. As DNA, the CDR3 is TGTGCCAGCAGCTTAGGACAGCACTCTGGAAACACCATATATTTT. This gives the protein CASSLGQHSGNTIYF.

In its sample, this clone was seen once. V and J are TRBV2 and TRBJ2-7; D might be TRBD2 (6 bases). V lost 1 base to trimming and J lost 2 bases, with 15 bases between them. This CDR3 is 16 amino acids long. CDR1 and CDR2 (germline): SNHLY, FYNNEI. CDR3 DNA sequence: TGTGCCAGCAGTGAAGGGGGCGGGGATTACCCCTACGAGCAGTACTTC. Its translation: CASSEGGGDYPYEQYF.

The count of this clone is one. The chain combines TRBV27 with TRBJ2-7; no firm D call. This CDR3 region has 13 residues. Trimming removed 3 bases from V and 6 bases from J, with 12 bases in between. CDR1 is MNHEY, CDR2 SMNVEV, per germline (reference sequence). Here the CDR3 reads CASSLVGFSEQYF. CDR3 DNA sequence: TGTGCCAGCAGTTTGGTCGGGTTCTCCGAGCAGTACTTC.

CDR3 nucleotides: TGTGCCAGTAGGCGACAGGGTAGTGGGACTGAAGCTTTCTTT. Protein product: CASRRQGSGTEAFF. The V gene is TRBV19, the J gene TRBJ1-1; TRBD1 aligns across 7 bases. Germline assignment: CDR1 LNHDA and CDR2 SQIVND (reference sequence). The CDR3 extends over 14 amino acids. The J segment lost 5 bases and the V segment lost 6 bases, leaving 9 bases of the junction unmatched.

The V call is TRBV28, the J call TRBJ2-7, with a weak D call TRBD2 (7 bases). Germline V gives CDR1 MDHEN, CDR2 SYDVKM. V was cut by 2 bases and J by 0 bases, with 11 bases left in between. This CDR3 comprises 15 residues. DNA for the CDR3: TGTGCCAGCAGTTTAGGGGGAGGGGGCTCCTACGAGCAGTACTTC. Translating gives CASSLGGGGSYEQYF.

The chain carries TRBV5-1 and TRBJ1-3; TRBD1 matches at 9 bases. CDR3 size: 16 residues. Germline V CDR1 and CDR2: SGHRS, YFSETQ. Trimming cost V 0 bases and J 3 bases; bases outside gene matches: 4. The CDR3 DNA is TGCGCCAGCAGCTTGGATGGGACAGGGTTTGGAAACACCATATATTTT. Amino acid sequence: CASSLDGTGFGNTIYF.

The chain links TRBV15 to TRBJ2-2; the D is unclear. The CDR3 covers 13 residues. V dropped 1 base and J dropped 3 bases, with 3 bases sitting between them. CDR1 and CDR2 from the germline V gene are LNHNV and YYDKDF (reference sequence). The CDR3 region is CATSRADTGELFF. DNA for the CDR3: TGTGCCACCAGCAGAGCTGACACCGGGGAGCTGTTTTTT.

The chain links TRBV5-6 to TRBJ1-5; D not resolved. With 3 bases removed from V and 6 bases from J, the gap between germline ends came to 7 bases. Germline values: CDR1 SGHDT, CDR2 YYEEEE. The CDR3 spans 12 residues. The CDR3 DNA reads TGTGCCAGCAGCTCATGGGGTCAGCCCCAGCATTTT. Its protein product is CASSSWGQPQHF.

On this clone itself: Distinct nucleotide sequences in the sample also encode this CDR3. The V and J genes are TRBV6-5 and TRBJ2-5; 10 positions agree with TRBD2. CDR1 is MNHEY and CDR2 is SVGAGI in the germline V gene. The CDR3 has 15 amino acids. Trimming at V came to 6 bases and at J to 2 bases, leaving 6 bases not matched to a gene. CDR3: CASSRTSGPQETQYF. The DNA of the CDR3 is TGTGCCAGCAGCCGGACTAGCGGTCCACAAGAGACCCAGTACTTC.